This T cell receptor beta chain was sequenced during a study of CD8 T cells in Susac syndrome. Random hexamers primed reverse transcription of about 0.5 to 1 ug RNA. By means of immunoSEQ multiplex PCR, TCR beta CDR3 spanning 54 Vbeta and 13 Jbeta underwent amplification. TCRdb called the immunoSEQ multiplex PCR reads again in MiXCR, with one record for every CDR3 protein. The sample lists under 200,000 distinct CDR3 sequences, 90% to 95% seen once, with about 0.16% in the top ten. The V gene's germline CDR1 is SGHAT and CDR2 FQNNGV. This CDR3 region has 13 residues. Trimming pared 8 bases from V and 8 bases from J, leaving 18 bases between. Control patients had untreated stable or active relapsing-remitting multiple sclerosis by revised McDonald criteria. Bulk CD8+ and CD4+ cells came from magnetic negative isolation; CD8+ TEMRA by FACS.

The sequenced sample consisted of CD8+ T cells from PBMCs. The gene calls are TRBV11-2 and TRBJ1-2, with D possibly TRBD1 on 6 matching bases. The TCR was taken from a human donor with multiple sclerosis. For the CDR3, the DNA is TGTGCCAGCTTCCTGCACCCGCAGGGGGGCTACACCTTC. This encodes CASFLHPQGGYTF.